Listed here are 8 T cell receptor beta chains from one sample, sequenced in a study of beta chain features in type 1 diabetes. Whole-study findings and limits: People with Type 1 diabetes carried modestly yet significantly shorter TCRB CDR3s in all four CD4+ subsets.

No cognate antigen is known for these TCRs. The whole isolated RNA underwent reverse transcription, so sequencing captured expressed TCRB transcripts. Profiling relied on immunoSEQ multiplex PCR, and the TCRdb table lists in-frame clones only, not all of them. The data show roughly 230,000 clones, approximately 10% seen once. The sample taken for sequencing was naive CD4+ T cells from blood. The receptors were gathered from a man younger than 40 with type 1 diabetes.

This clone showed up just a few times. This chain joins TRBV9 and TRBJ2-7, with 11 bases matching TRBD2. This CDR3 spans 15 amino acids. With 2 bases clipped from V and 1 base from J, the junction kept 2 bases outside the gene matches. Germline loops: CDR1 SGDLS, CDR2 YYNGEE. This CDR3 is CASSVGLADSYEQYF. The DNA of the CDR3 is TGTGCCAGCAGCGTGGGACTAGCGGATTCCTACGAGCAGTACTTC.

The chain uses TRBV12-2 and TRBJ2-3; the tabulated D call, TRBD2, remains unverified against the DNA. TRBV12-2 is assigned pseudogene status. The CDR3 is made up of 14 amino acids. CDR3 nucleotides: TGTGCAAGTCGCTCGACTAGCAGGACAGATACGCAGTATTTT. Amino acid sequence: CASRSTSRTDTQYF.

The J gene is TRBJ1-5, the V gene TRBV30; TRBD1 matches at 7 bases. The CDR3 consists of 14 residues. Germline CDR1 and CDR2: GTSNPN and SVGIG (reference sequence). V lost 0 bases, J lost 6 bases, and 5 bases stayed unmatched. Written as DNA, the CDR3 is TGTGCCTGGAGTGTCGTAGGGGGCCGTCAGCCCCAGCATTTT. Translated: CAWSVVGGRQPQHF.

CDR3 loop: CASSPGLAGGLTDTQYF. DNA of the CDR3: TGTGCCAGCAGCCCCGGACTAGCGGGGGGACTCACAGATACGCAGTATTTT. The chain recombines TRBV14 with TRBJ2-3; 14 bases map to TRBD2. The CDR3 sequence is 17 residues long. The J segment lost 2 bases and the V segment lost 4 bases, leaving 5 bases of the junction unmatched. The V gene's germline CDR1 is SGHDN and CDR2 FVKESK. Together with reference TRBV14 and TRBJ2-3, the CDR3 gives the full variable domain: EAGVTQFPSHSVIEKGQTVTLRCDPISGHDNLYWYRRVMGKEIKFLLHFVKESKQDESGMPNNRFLAERTGGTYSTLKVQPAELEDSGVYFCASSPGLAGGLTDTQYFGPGTRLTVL.

This clone was detected only a few times. This rearrangement joins TRBV28 to TRBJ2-7, with TRBD1 matching 9 bases. V gave up 1 base and J gave up 6 bases; unmatched junction bases: 13. This CDR3 region has 17 residues. Germline V gives CDR1 MDHEN, CDR2 SYDVKM. CDR3 DNA sequence: TGTGCCAGCAGTTTATTGGGACTCCGGGACAGGGTTTCCGAGCAGTACTTC. Protein product: CASSLLGLRDRVSEQYF.

The V and J genes are TRBV2 and TRBJ2-6; D remains ambiguous. CDR1 is SNHLY and CDR2 is FYNNEI in the germline V gene. The CDR3 covers 14 residues. V dropped 6 bases and J dropped 3 bases, with 9 bases sitting between them. The CDR3 region is CASRESYGANVLTF. CDR3 sequence (DNA): TGTGCCAGCAGAGAGAGCTATGGGGCCAACGTCCTGACTTTC. The whole variable domain, remainder taken from reference TRBV2 and TRBJ2-6, is EPEVTQTPSHQVTQMGQEVILRCVPISNHLYFYWYRQILGQKVEFLVSFYNNEISEKSEIFDDQFSVERPDGSNFTLKIRSTKLEDSAMYFCASRESYGANVLTFGAGSRLTVL.

A few counts support this clone. The CDR3 region is CSASRGSGNTIYF. CDR3 nucleotides: TGCAGCGCGTCACGGGGGTCAGGAAACACCATATATTTT. The rearrangement joins TRBV29-1 to TRBJ1-3; D perhaps matches TRBD1 (5 bases). Germline V gene sequence: CDR1 SQVTM, CDR2 ANQGSEA. This CDR3 region has 13 residues. Trimming stripped 7 bases from V and 4 bases from J, with 14 bases between.

This clone has just a few counts. CDR3 loop: CASQGAEAGGQYF. Written as DNA, the CDR3 is TGTGCCAGCCAGGGGGCGGAGGCAGGGGGACAGTATTTT. The chain employs TRBV9 and TRBJ2-3, with 8 bases fitting TRBD1. The V and J ends lost 7 bases and 12 bases, in that order; junction bases with no gene match: 13. Germline CDR1 SGDLS, CDR2 YYNGEE. The CDR3 consists of 13 residues.